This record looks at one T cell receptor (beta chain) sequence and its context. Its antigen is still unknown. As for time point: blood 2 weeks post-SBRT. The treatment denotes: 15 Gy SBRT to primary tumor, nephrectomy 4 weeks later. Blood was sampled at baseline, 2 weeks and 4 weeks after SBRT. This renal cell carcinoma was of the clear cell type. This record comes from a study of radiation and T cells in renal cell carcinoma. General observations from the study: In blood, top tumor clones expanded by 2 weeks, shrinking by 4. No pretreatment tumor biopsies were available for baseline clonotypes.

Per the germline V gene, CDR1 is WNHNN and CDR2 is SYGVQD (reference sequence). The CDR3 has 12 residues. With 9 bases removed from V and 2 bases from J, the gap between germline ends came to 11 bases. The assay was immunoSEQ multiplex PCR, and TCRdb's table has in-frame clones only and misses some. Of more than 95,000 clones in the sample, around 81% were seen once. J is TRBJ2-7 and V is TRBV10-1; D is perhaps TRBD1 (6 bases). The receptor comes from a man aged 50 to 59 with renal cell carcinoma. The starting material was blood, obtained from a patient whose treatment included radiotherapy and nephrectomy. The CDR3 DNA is TGCGCCAGAAGACAGGCGCCCTACGAGCAGTACTTC. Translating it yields CARRQAPYEQYF.